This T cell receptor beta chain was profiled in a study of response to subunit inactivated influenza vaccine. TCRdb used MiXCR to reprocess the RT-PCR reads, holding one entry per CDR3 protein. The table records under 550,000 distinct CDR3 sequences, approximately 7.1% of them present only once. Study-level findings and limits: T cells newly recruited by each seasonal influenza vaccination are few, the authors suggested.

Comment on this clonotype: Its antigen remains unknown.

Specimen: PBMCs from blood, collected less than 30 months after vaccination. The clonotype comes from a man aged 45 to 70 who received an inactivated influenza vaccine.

For the CDR3, the DNA is TGTGCCAGCAGTTTTAACAGTCCCTACGAGCAGTACTTC. This sequence encodes CASSFNSPYEQYF. This rearrangement joins TRBV12-3 or TRBV12-4 to TRBJ2-7, with D hard to call. V dropped 3 bases and J dropped 2 bases, with 8 bases sitting between them. The CDR3 length is 13 residues.